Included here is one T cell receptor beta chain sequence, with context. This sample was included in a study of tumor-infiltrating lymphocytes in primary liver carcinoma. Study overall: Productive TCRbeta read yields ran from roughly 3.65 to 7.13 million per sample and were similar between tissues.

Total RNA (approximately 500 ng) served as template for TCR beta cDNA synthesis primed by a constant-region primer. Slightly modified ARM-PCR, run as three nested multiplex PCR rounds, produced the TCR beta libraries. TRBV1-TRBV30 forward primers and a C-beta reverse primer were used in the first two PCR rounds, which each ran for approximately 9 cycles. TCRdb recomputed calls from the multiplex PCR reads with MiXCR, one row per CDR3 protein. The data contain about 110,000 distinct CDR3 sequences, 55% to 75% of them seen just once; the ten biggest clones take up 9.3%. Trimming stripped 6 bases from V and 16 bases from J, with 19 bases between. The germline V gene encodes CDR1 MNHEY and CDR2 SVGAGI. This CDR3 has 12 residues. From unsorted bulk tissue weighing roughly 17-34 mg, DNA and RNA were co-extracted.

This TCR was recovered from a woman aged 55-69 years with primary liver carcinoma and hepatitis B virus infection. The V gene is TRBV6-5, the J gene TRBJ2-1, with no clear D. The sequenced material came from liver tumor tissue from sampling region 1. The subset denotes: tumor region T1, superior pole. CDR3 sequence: CASSPQPNERFF. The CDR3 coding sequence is TGTGCCAGCAGCCCACAGCCCAATGAGCGCTTCTTC.